This T cell receptor (beta chain) was identified in a study of cytomegalovirus exposure and HLA in healthy donors. Whole-study results and caveats: Analysis was performed later, and it showed HLA-associated TCR beta chains to be more clonally expanded than equally common others.

The CDR3 contains 12 residues. From germline, CDR1 is GTSNPN and CDR2 SVGIG (reference sequence). PCR used 60 Vbeta primers and 13 Jbeta primers. The protocol was immunoSEQ multiplex PCR, while the TCRdb copy is restricted to in-frame clones and leaves out a portion. The table includes more than 150,000 clones, about 85% detected once. Worth noting for this clone: Its antigen is unidentified. Germline and junction disagree at one end, which may indicate a read error.

The chain employs TRBV30 and TRBJ2-7, with 9 bases that match TRBD1. The TCR was taken from a man aged 50-60 years in good health and CMV-seronegative. The sequencing sample was made of PBMCs. The CDR3 nucleotides are TGTGCCTGGACCACGGGACAGGGACCGCCGAACTTC. This translates into CAWTTGQGPPNF.